Presented here are 21 T cell receptor beta chains from one specimen sequenced in a study of immune characterization of retroperitoneal liposarcoma. In TCRdb, the PCR reads were re-called with MiXCR into one record per CDR3 protein. Among approximately 1,600 distinct CDR3 sequences listed, approximately 48% were seen once. Input material: tumor tissue. Every receptor here comes from a female donor with retroperitoneal liposarcoma.

This clonotype was recorded once. The chain joins TRBV7-6 to TRBJ2-3; 8 nucleotides line up with TRBD1. The J call may be mistaken, given a closer DNA end match to TRBJ2-1. The CDR3 spans 14 residues. Germline lookup yields CDR1 SGHVS and CDR2 FNYEAQ. CDR3 bases: TGTGCCAGCAGTACAGGGGGTTTGAGCTACGAGCAGTTCTTC. As protein: CASSTGGLSYEQFF.

The chain carries TRBV6-1 and TRBJ2-1; D may be TRBD2 (6 bases). The DNA end favors TRBJ2-5, so the J call may be wrong. The CDR3 extends over 15 amino acids. Germline V gives CDR1 MNHNS, CDR2 SASEGT. CDR3 loop: CASNPQGGLPETQYF. For the CDR3, the DNA is TGTGCCAGCAACCCCCAGGGAGGACTGCCCGAGACCCAGTACTTC.

The gene calls are TRBV10-1 and TRBJ2-3; 8 bases line up with TRBD2. The CDR3 has 18 residues. Germline V gene sequence: CDR1 WNHNN, CDR2 SYGVQD (reference sequence). V shed 4 bases, J shed 6 bases, and the junction held 18 bases outside the gene matches. CDR3 residues: CASSGGQGLAGGYDTQYF. DNA of the CDR3: TGCGCCAGCAGTGGAGGGCAGGGGCTCGCGGGAGGTTATGATACGCAGTATTTT.

In its sample, this clonotype was seen a few times. The chain recombines TRBV6-1 with TRBJ2-5, with D perhaps matching TRBD1 (5 bases). The closer fit of TRBJ2-1 to the DNA end suggests the J call may be wrong. Per germline, CDR1 MNHNS and CDR2 SASEGT. The CDR3 sequence is 15 residues long. CDR3 region: CASSEADRYQETQFF. The CDR3 DNA is TGTGCCAGCAGTGAAGCTGACAGATACCAAGAGACCCAGTTCTTC.

This chain links TRBV27 with TRBJ2-3; D perhaps matches TRBD2 (6 bases). Trimming shortened V by 5 bases and J by 0 bases, and 12 bases separated the two germline ends. This CDR3 has 15 amino acids. Germline V lookup: CDR1 MNHEY, CDR2 SMNVEV (reference sequence). The CDR3, as DNA: TGTGCCAGCAGTCTTGGCGGGATTAGCACAGATACGCAGTATTTT. Amino acid sequence: CASSLGGISTDTQYF.

There are a few counts of this clonotype. The rearrangement joins TRBV7-2 to TRBJ2-1, with D perhaps being TRBD1 or TRBD2 (7 bases each). Per the germline V gene, CDR1 is SGHTA and CDR2 is FQGNSA. The length of the CDR3 is 16 residues. The V end lost 1 base, the J end lost 10 bases, and 20 bases lay between the germline ends. The CDR3 loop is CASSLGAPGGGYEQFF. The CDR3 nucleotides are TGTGCCAGCAGCTTAGGGGCCCCAGGGGGGGGCTACGAGCAGTTCTTC.

The V gene is TRBV27, the J gene TRBJ2-5; D not resolved. The V gene's germline CDR1 is MNHEY and CDR2 SMNVEV (reference sequence). This CDR3 spans 13 amino acids. V gave up 3 bases and J gave up 2 bases, with 7 bases separating them. In DNA form, the CDR3 reads TGTGCCAGCAGTTTGGTAGGGCAAGAGACCCAGTACTTC. Encoded protein: CASSLVGQETQYF.

This clonotype showed up just a few times. The V call is TRBV7-2, the J call TRBJ2-1; 9 nucleotides agree with TRBD2. The end of the DNA is better explained by TRBJ2-7, so the J call may be wrong. The CDR3 is 16 amino acids. Germline CDR1 is SGHTA and CDR2 is FQGNSA. The CDR3 DNA sequence: TGTGCCAGCAGCAAGAGTCGGGCGGGAGGGGAAGTCGAGCAGTACTTC. Amino acids: CASSKSRAGGEVEQYF.

By proportion, this clonotype is medium-sized. V and J are TRBV7-2 and TRBJ2-5; D ambiguous. Trimming removed 1 base from V and 0 bases from J, with 6 bases in between. This CDR3 contains 14 residues. Germline loops: CDR1 SGHTA, CDR2 FQGNSA. CDR3 sequence (DNA): TGTGCCAGCAGCTTAGTTGACTACCAAGAGACCCAGTACTTC. Residues: CASSLVDYQETQYF. The full variable domain, in which reference TRBV7-2 and TRBJ2-5 provide the parts outside the CDR3, is GAGVSQSPSNKVTEKGKDVELRCDPISGHTALYWYRQSLGQGLEFLIYFQGNSAPDKSGLPSDRFSAERTGGSVSTLTIQRTQQEDSAVYLCASSLVDYQETQYFGPGTRLLVL.

The rearrangement joins TRBV27 to TRBJ2-5; 8 bases line up with TRBD2. The J call may be mistaken, given a closer DNA end match to TRBJ2-1. This CDR3 region has 15 residues. Looked up from germline, CDR1 is MNHEY and CDR2 is SMNVEV (reference sequence). As DNA, the CDR3 is TGTGCCAGCAGTTTTCTCGCGGGAGGTTACAATGAGCAGTTCTTC. Its protein is CASSFLAGGYNEQFF.

This chain joins TRBV27 and TRBJ2-1, with TRBD2 identical over 7 bases. The CDR3 contains 16 residues. Germline V gene sequence: CDR1 MNHEY, CDR2 SMNVEV (reference sequence). The V gene end was trimmed by 1 base and the J gene end by 7 bases; junction bases not matched to a gene: 10. This chain's CDR3 is CASSLFAGGGGNEQFF. The CDR3 DNA follows: TGTGCCAGCAGTTTATTTGCGGGCGGGGGAGGTAATGAGCAGTTCTTC.

The chain joins TRBV6-8 to TRBJ2-1; TRBD2 matches 13 bases. The CDR3 consists of 15 residues. The V gene's germline CDR1 is MNHGY and CDR2 SAAAGT. V shed 5 bases, J shed 2 bases, and the junction held 0 bases outside the gene matches. The CDR3 is CASSGLAGAYNEQFF. DNA of the CDR3: TGTGCCAGCAGTGGACTAGCGGGAGCCTACAATGAGCAGTTCTTC.

This clonotype was observed a few times. V usage is TRBV6-1 and J usage is TRBJ2-5, with D perhaps matching TRBD1 (5 bases). Judging by the DNA end, TRBJ2-1 fits better; the J call may be wrong. Germline CDR1 and CDR2: MNHNS and SASEGT. This CDR3 region has 13 residues. In DNA form, the CDR3 reads TGTGCCAACCGACAGTACCCACAAGAGACCCAGTTCTTC. Protein sequence: CANRQYPQETQFF.

The chain has TRBV7-2 and TRBJ2-1; the D gene is possibly TRBD1 (6 bases). The J call could be wrong; TRBJ2-4 is a better fit for the DNA end. CDR3 length: 16 amino acids. Looked up from germline, CDR1 is SGHTA and CDR2 is FQGNSA. CDR3: CASSSDRSLALNIQYF. The DNA for the CDR3 is TGTGCCAGCAGTTCGGACAGAAGCTTAGCGTTAAACATTCAGTACTTC.

This chain uses TRBV6-6 with TRBJ2-4, with TRBD2 identical over 12 bases. With 6 bases clipped from V and 11 bases from J, the junction kept 8 bases outside the gene matches. The CDR3 sequence is 14 residues long. Germline V lookup: CDR1 MNHNY, CDR2 SVGAGI (reference sequence). The CDR3 sequence is CASSPGTSGPFQYF. For the CDR3, the DNA is TGTGCCAGCAGCCCCGGGACTAGCGGGCCCTTTCAGTACTTC.

This clonotype was detected only a few times. V is TRBV6-1 and J is TRBJ2-1; tentatively, D is TRBD2 (5 bases). V was shortened by 8 bases and J by 15 bases, with 20 bases between the two germline ends. Germline V gene lookup returns CDR1 MNHNS and CDR2 SASEGT. The CDR3 runs to 12 residues. CDR3 loop: CASGPAGELPFF. The CDR3 coding sequence is TGTGCCAGCGGCCCGGCTGGGGAGCTACCGTTCTTC.

This rearrangement joins TRBV6-5 to TRBJ2-3; tentatively, D is TRBD1 (6 bases). V was clipped by 2 bases and J by 6 bases, with 27 bases between them. The CDR3 sequence is 19 residues long. Germline values: CDR1 MNHEY, CDR2 SVGAGI. Here the CDR3 reads CASSYGTQDRPFFPDTQYF. Written as DNA, the CDR3 is TGTGCCAGCAGTTACGGAACTCAGGACAGACCCTTCTTCCCGGATACGCAGTATTTT.

The chain links TRBV24-1 to TRBJ2-3; 14 bases map to TRBD2. Germline CDR1 KGHDR, CDR2 SFDVKD. Trimming at V came to 2 bases and at J to 2 bases, leaving 14 bases not matched to a gene. The length of the CDR3 is 21 residues. CDR3 amino acids: CATSDSTRLAGGPRDTDTQYF. The DNA of the CDR3 is TGTGCCACCAGTGATTCCACCCGACTAGCGGGAGGGCCACGGGACACAGATACGCAGTATTTT.

Comments on this clonotype: This may stem from a read error, because a much larger clone lies one nucleotide away. The V gene is TRBV6-1, the J gene TRBJ2-2, with 8 bases lining up with TRBD2. The germline V gene encodes CDR1 MNHNS and CDR2 SASEGT. The CDR3 has 17 residues. CDR3 coding DNA: TGTGCCAGCAGTCCCCCCGCGAGCGGGAGTTTCTCCGGGGAGATGTTTTTT. Residues: CASSPPASGSFSGEMFF.

This clonotype was seen only a few times. The chain recombines TRBV7-2 with TRBJ2-5, with TRBD1 matching over 10 bases. The tail of the sequence fits TRBJ2-4 better, so the J call may be wrong. CDR1 and CDR2 from the germline V gene are SGHTA and FQGNSA. The CDR3 length is 16 residues. The CDR3 nucleotides read TGTGCCAGCAGCTTAAGTTCGGGACAGGGGAAAAACATTCAGTACTTC. Encoded protein: CASSLSSGQGKNIQYF.

The chain recombines TRBV12-3 or TRBV12-4 with TRBJ2-1; TRBD2 aligns across 14 bases. The V and J ends lost 5 bases and 10 bases, in that order; junction bases with no gene match: 10. This CDR3 contains 16 residues. This chain's CDR3 is CASSAGTSGGLREQFF. As DNA, the CDR3 is TGTGCCAGCAGTGCCGGGACTAGCGGGGGCCTTAGGGAGCAGTTCTTC.